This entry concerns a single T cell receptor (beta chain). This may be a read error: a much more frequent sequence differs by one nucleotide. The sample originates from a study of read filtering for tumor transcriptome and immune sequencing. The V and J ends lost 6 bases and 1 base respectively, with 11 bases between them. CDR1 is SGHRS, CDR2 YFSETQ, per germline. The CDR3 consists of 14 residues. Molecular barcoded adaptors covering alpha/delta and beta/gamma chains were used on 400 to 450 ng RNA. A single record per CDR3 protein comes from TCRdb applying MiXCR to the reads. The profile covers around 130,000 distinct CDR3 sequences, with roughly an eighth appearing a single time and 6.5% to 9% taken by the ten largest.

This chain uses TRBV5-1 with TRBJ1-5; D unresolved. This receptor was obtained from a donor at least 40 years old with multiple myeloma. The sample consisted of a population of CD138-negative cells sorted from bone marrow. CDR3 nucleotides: TGCGCCAGCACCCTGGACCCGAGCAATCAGCCCCAGCATTTT. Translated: CASTLDPSNQPQHF.